One T cell receptor beta chain is described in this entry. Which antigen it targets is not known. Base qualities are not at hand, and no much larger clone is one base apart. The germline V gene (reference sequence) provides CDR1 DFQATT and CDR2 SNEGSKA. CDR3 length: 10 amino acids, cysteine to phenylalanine. This entry keeps only the CDR3 DNA: 30 bases, framed from base 1. V was cut back by 1 base and J by 12 bases, leaving a gap of 7 bases between them. The library was prepared using PCR. Sequencing instrument: Illumina HiSeq 2500. Molecular barcoding was employed in the preparation of TCR libraries, with unique molecular identifiers being used to normalize TCRbeta repertoire quantification. In TCRdb, the public reads were trimmed at Q25 with fastp and aligned with MiXCR, with productive beta chains retained. Rows merge per CDR3 protein into single entries with the most common DNA and genes. For this sample there are 700,000 or so distinct CDR3 sequences; around 13% appear just once. The ten biggest clones cover 0.75% to 0.85% of the sample.

According to the study, the label for this sample's treatment or condition signals: allogeneic hematopoietic cell transplantation with graft depleted of TCRalphabeta T cells and CD19 B cells. Transplant recipients were children who received TCRalphabeta/CD19-depleted allogeneic hematopoietic cell grafts. These data belong to a study of T-cell reconstitution after alpha-beta-depleted transplantation in children listed by TCRdb under 2016. Regarding the study in general: Using TCR repertoire profiling, the study quantitatively followed how T-cell immune reconstitution unfolded in children after TCRalphabeta/CD19-depleted allogeneic hematopoietic cell transplantation. Results and caveats for the whole study, not just this receptor: The apparently early recovery of alphabetaT-cell counts about two months after transplant reportedly depended on only several hundred rapidly expanded clones that came from non-depleted graft cells. In some patients, the high TCRbeta diversity seen at day 60 was put down to recipient T cells and intrathymic progenitors that had survived conditioning. Hyperexpanded clone frequencies declined over subsequent months; after one year, T-cell counts and TCRbeta diversity were mostly attributed to newly produced T cells.

Specimen: PBMCs, collected before TCRalphabeta/CD19-depleted stem cell transplant. The sequence came from a girl aged 2 to 10 with congenital amegakaryocytic thrombocytopenia, due to receive a stem cell transplant. The rearrangement combines TRBV20-1 with TRBJ2-1, with a weak D call of TRBD2 (5 bases match). The sequenced DNA: TGCAGTGCTAGAGGGGAGCGGCAGTTCTTC. Its translation reads: CSARGERQFF.